Listed here are 28 T cell receptor beta chains from one sample, sequenced in a study of T cells in Graves' hyperthyroidism and ophthalmopathy (dated by TCRdb to the late 2010s). Library preparation used multiplex PCR. Reads for this sample came from an Illumina HiSeq 2000. The TCR beta CDR3 regions were amplified from the RNA transcripts. The TCR CDR3 was subjected to a first round of RT-PCR using the HTBI primer set and the Qiagen OneStep RT-PCR kit. In-frame beta chains were kept once TCRdb had trimmed the public reads at Q25 with fastp and called clones with MiXCR. CDR3 protein sequences are deduplicated, and each keeps its most common genes and DNA. This sample is represented by nearly 750,000 distinct CDR3 sequences; about a third of them were singletons. The ten top clones hold approximately 31% of the sample. Sequencing was done on a sample of blood. The origin of the receptors is a woman between 40 and 55 years old with Graves' hyperthyroidism.

This chain uses TRBV5-8 with TRBJ1-5, with D possibly TRBD1 on 6 matching bases. V lost 3 bases, J lost 6 bases, and 16 bases lay in between. Germline V gene data show CDR1 as SGHTS and CDR2 as YDEGEE. The CDR3 totals 15 residues. CDR3 loop: CASSYRDRPSQPQHF. For the CDR3, the DNA is TGTGCCAGCAGCTACCGTGACAGGCCCAGTCAGCCCCAGCATTTT.

This clonotype was counted a few times. V and J are TRBV14 and TRBJ1-4, with D uncertain. Germline CDR1 reads SGHDN; CDR2 reads FVKESK. The CDR3 has 16 residues. Deletions cut 4 bases from V and 5 bases from J, with 17 bases between. In nucleotides, the CDR3 is TGTGCCAGCAGCCTTGGGGTCCGGGCCCCGAATGAAAAACTGTTTTTT. Its protein product is CASSLGVRAPNEKLFF.

This rearrangement joins TRBV9 to TRBJ2-7; D assignment may be TRBD1 or TRBD2 (5 bases each). Germline CDR1 reads SGDLS; CDR2 reads YYNGEE. The CDR3 loop spans 14 amino acids. V was clipped by 5 bases and J by 3 bases, with 15 bases between them. Here the CDR3 reads CASSPGTGNYEQYF. Written as DNA, the CDR3 is TGTGCCAGCAGTCCCGGGACCGGGAACTACGAGCAGTACTTC.

This clonotype appeared a few times. The chain has TRBV10-2 and TRBJ1-1, with 8 positions matching TRBD1. CDR1 and CDR2 (germline): WSHSY, SAAADI. V shed 3 bases and J 4 bases; nucleotides not matched to a gene: 7. This CDR3 comprises 15 residues. The CDR3 region is CASSDPDRVSTEAFF. CDR3 bases: TGCGCCAGCAGTGACCCGGACAGGGTGAGCACTGAAGCTTTCTTT.

This clonotype was picked up many times. The chain joins TRBV10-3 to TRBJ2-2; 8 bases match TRBD2. The CDR3 is 14 amino acids. The V segment lost 10 bases and the J segment 4 bases; nucleotides outside the gene matches: 8. Looked up from germline, CDR1 is ENHRY and CDR2 is SYGVKD. The CDR3 spells CATNLGGVTGELFF. CDR3 in DNA: TGTGCCACCAACCTCGGGGGGGTCACCGGGGAGCTGTTTTTT.

This clonotype was counted only a few times. This chain links TRBV7-9 with TRBJ2-7; D is uncertain. Germline V gene lookup returns CDR1 SEHNR and CDR2 FQNEAQ (reference sequence). The CDR3 covers 16 residues. Trimming took off 4 bases at V and 0 bases at J, with 16 bases between the two ends. The CDR3 sequence: CASSSPFGPTSYEQYF. The CDR3 region has the DNA TGTGCCAGCAGCTCGCCCTTTGGACCGACCTCCTACGAGCAGTACTTC.

A remark on this clonotype: This may arise from a read error, as a much more abundant clone is one base away. This chain links TRBV2 with TRBJ1-5; D may be TRBD1 (5 bases). Germline CDR1 and CDR2: SNHLY and FYNNEI. V lost 7 bases and J lost 1, with 11 bases in between. This CDR3 region has 14 residues. CDR3 nucleotides: TGTGCCAGCACCCCGGGGCGGAGCAATCAGCCCCAGCATTTT. This sequence encodes CASTPGRSNQPQHF.

The chain joins TRBV10-3 to TRBJ2-7; 11 bases map to TRBD2. Germline lookup yields CDR1 ENHRY and CDR2 SYGVKD. The CDR3 is 14 amino acids. The ends lost 7 bases at V and 3 bases at J; junction bases unmatched: 5. The CDR3 here is CAITGTSGLYEQYF. The CDR3 DNA follows: TGTGCCATCACCGGGACTAGCGGTCTCTACGAGCAGTACTTC.

Worth noting for this clonotype: One junction end disagrees with the germline gene, perhaps due to a read error. Here the CDR3 reads CASSQATMAGLETQYF. DNA of the CDR3: TGCGCCAGCAGCCAAGCTACTATGGCAGGGCTAGAGACCCAGTACTTC. The chain recombines TRBV7-8 with TRBJ2-5; a weak D match, TRBD1 (5 bases). Germline lookup yields CDR1 SGHVS and CDR2 FQNEAQ. CDR3 length: 16 amino acids.

The rearrangement links TRBV19 to TRBJ1-1; no firm D call. V was shortened by 6 bases and J by 3 bases, with 11 bases between the two germline ends. Germline V gene data show CDR1 as LNHDA and CDR2 as SQIVND (reference sequence). The CDR3 is 13 residues long. The CDR3 nucleotides are TGTGCCAGTAGAAGGGCGAGGGACACTGAAGCTTTCTTT. It translates to CASRRARDTEAFF.

This clonotype was seen only once. CDR3 bases: TGTGCCAGCCGACCCCCAGTGGGGAACAGGAACTACGAGCAGTACTTC. Translated: CASRPPVGNRNYEQYF. This sequence joins TRBV7-9 and TRBJ2-7, with a weak D call TRBD1 (5 bases). This CDR3 is 16 amino acids long. Trimming stripped 8 bases from V and 3 bases from J, with 23 bases between. Germline V gives CDR1 SEHNR, CDR2 FQNEAQ (reference sequence). The variable domain in full, completed from reference TRBV7-9 and TRBJ2-7, reads DTGVSQNPRHKITKRGQNVTFRCDPISEHNRLYWYRQTLGQGPEFLTYFQNEAQLEKSRLLSDRFSAERPKGSFSTLEIQRTEQGDSAMYLCASRPPVGNRNYEQYFGPGTRLTVT.

The V call is TRBV7-9, the J call TRBJ2-7, with TRBD1 matching over 11 bases. Germline assignment: CDR1 SEHNR and CDR2 FQNEAQ (reference sequence). J lost 0 bases, V lost 1 base, and 14 bases had no gene match. The CDR3 has 20 residues. CDR3 DNA: TGTGCCAGCAGCTTAGGGGGCCGGACAGGGGGCCCTTTTAGCTCCTACGAGCAGTACTTC. Translating it yields CASSLGGRTGGPFSSYEQYF.

This clonotype has a handful of counts. Here the CDR3 DNA reads TGTGCCAGTAGTATAGTAGAACGGCAGCCCCAGCATTTT. Protein sequence: CASSIVERQPQHF. The gene calls are TRBV19 and TRBJ1-5; D gene uncertain. Trimming took off 1 base at V and 7 bases at J, with 8 bases between the two ends. The CDR3 totals 13 residues. Germline lookup yields CDR1 LNHDA and CDR2 SQIVND (reference sequence).

In this sample, this clonotype turned up many times. This rearrangement joins TRBV20-1 to TRBJ2-5, with D unresolved. V was trimmed by 6 bases and J by 3 bases, leaving 17 bases between them. Germline V gene sequence: CDR1 DFQATT, CDR2 SNEGSKA (reference sequence). The CDR3 has 14 amino acids. The CDR3 coding sequence is TGCAGTGCCCTCGGTCCCCTGGCCGAAGAGACCCAGTACTTC. Translation: CSALGPLAEETQYF.

This clonotype has ten or more counts. V gene TRBV7-9 combines with J gene TRBJ2-7; D gene ambiguous. V gave up 0 bases and J gave up 4 bases, with 13 bases separating them. CDR3 length: 15 amino acids. Germline V gene data show CDR1 as SEHNR and CDR2 as FQNEAQ (reference sequence). CDR3 DNA: TGTGCCAGCAGCTTAGCGTGGCACGGACCGTACGAGCAGTACTTC. As protein: CASSLAWHGPYEQYF.

In its sample, this clonotype was seen a few times. The CDR3 coding sequence is TGTGCCATCGATAAGCGGGAGGGATACAATGAGCAGTTCTTC. As protein: CAIDKREGYNEQFF. V gene TRBV10-3 combines with J gene TRBJ2-1; 10 bases are a match to TRBD2. Germline V gene sequence: CDR1 ENHRY, CDR2 SYGVKD. The CDR3 consists of 14 residues. V shed 8 bases and J 4 bases; nucleotides not matched to a gene: 5.

This clonotype was picked up a small number of times. The chain recombines TRBV10-1 with TRBJ2-5; D is perhaps TRBD1 or TRBD2 (5 bases each). Trimming removed 4 bases from V and 5 bases from J, with 17 bases in between. This CDR3 comprises 15 residues. Germline CDR1 reads WNHNN; CDR2 reads SYGVQD (reference sequence). The CDR3 loop reads CASSGHFGARETQYF. DNA of the CDR3: TGCGCCAGCAGTGGACACTTCGGGGCTAGGGAGACCCAGTACTTC.

V gene TRBV2 combines with J gene TRBJ1-2; possibly TRBD1 for D (6 bases). This CDR3 spans 13 amino acids. V was cut by 11 bases and J by 6 bases, with 19 bases left in between. Germline CDR1 SNHLY, CDR2 FYNNEI. In DNA form, the CDR3 reads TGTGCCGGTACCACAGGGTCTAAAAATGGCTACACCTTC. Translated, it gives CAGTTGSKNGYTF.

In DNA, the CDR3 is TGTGCCAGCAGCTTGATAGCCCCGAACACCGGGGAGCTGTTTTTT. Protein: CASSLIAPNTGELFF. V gene TRBV5-8 combines with J gene TRBJ2-2; D call uncertain. Germline V gives CDR1 SGHTS, CDR2 YDEGEE. V was pared by 1 base and J by 0 bases, with 7 bases between. This CDR3 contains 15 residues.

As concerns this clonotype: Given a much more abundant clone one base away, this may be a read error. The chain joins TRBV7-2 to TRBJ1-6, with a tentative D call TRBD1 (5 bases). The germline V gene has CDR1 SGHTA and CDR2 FQGNSA. The CDR3 sequence is 15 residues long. The CDR3 protein is CASSQERGFNSPLHF. The CDR3, as DNA: TGCGCCAGCAGCCAGGAACGGGGGTTTAATTCACCCCTCCACTTT.

This clonotype showed up just a few times. The V call is TRBV4-3, the J call TRBJ1-1; the match to TRBD1 covers 8 bases. The CDR3 length is 14 residues. Germline lookup yields CDR1 LGHNA and CDR2 YSLEER. Trimming removed 4 bases from V and 5 bases from J; junction bases left unmatched: 6. CDR3 region: CASSPGGAVTEAFF. CDR3 nucleotides: TGCGCCAGCAGCCCAGGGGGCGCGGTGACTGAAGCTTTCTTT.

This clonotype has at least ten counts. The chain carries TRBV7-9 and TRBJ1-2; D gene uncertain. The germline V gene encodes CDR1 SEHNR and CDR2 FQNEAQ (reference sequence). CDR3 length: 16 amino acids. V lost 4 bases to trimming and J lost 7 bases, with 22 bases between them. The CDR3 protein is CASSSDTTDSPSGYTF. CDR3 in DNA: TGTGCCAGCAGCTCAGATACAACGGACTCCCCCTCTGGCTACACCTTC.

As for this clonotype: A much larger clone differs by one base, so this may be a read error. This chain uses TRBV29-1 with TRBJ2-2, with 7 bases identical to TRBD2. The CDR3 covers 15 residues. The junction had 14 bases not matched to a gene; V was cut back by 7 bases and J by 6 bases. Germline V CDR1 and CDR2: SQVTM, ANQGSEA. The CDR3 region is CSAAPGGPDAGELFF. CDR3 coding DNA: TGCAGCGCTGCTCCGGGAGGACCTGACGCCGGGGAGCTGTTTTTT.

This clonotype turned up a few times. The chain has TRBV19 and TRBJ1-5; 7 nucleotides line up with TRBD1. Germline V gene lookup returns CDR1 LNHDA and CDR2 SQIVND (reference sequence). The CDR3 sequence is 16 residues long. Trimming removed 5 bases from V and 4 bases from J; junction bases left unmatched: 11. CDR3 sequence reads: CASSPTGTAPNQPQHF. DNA for the CDR3: TGTGCCAGTAGTCCTACCGGGACAGCACCTAATCAGCCCCAGCATTTT.

The chain carries TRBV7-9 and TRBJ1-4; D is uncertain. Germline-derived CDR1 and CDR2 are SEHNR and FQNEAQ (reference sequence). This CDR3 comprises 21 residues. Trimming removed 3 bases at V and 8 bases at J, with 34 bases between. CDR3 region: CASSFGEQRMEGGLPKEKLFF. CDR3 coding DNA: TGTGCCAGCAGCTTCGGTGAACAGCGGATGGAAGGTGGTTTGCCCAAAGAAAAACTGTTTTTT.

V gene TRBV14 combines with J gene TRBJ2-5; the D is unclear. Germline CDR1 reads SGHDN; CDR2 reads FVKESK. Trimming stripped 4 bases from V and 1 base from J, with 10 bases between. The CDR3 sequence is 14 residues long. For the CDR3, the DNA is TGTGCCAGCAGCCCTTGGCACAGCCAAGAGACCCAGTACTTC. Its translation: CASSPWHSQETQYF.

In this sample, this clonotype turned up many times. V gene TRBV29-1 combines with J gene TRBJ2-5, with D maybe TRBD2 (6 bases). The V end lost 3 bases, the J end lost 2 bases, and 13 bases lay between the germline ends. Germline V gene lookup returns CDR1 SQVTM and CDR2 ANQGSEA. CDR3 length equals 14 residues. CDR3 amino acids: CSVEVPGRQETQYF. CDR3 nucleotides: TGCAGCGTTGAGGTTCCAGGGAGGCAAGAGACCCAGTACTTC.

This clonotype was found once. The rearrangement uses TRBV11-2 and TRBJ1-2; D not certain. This CDR3 comprises 12 residues. V lost 5 bases and J 7 bases, leaving 11 bases between the germline ends. From germline, CDR1 is SGHAT and CDR2 FQNNGV. DNA of the CDR3: TGTGCCAGCAGCCCGGGCGCGGCTGGCTACACCTTC. This codes for CASSPGAAGYTF.